The T cell receptor beta chain described here comes from a study of T cells in Graves' hyperthyroidism and ophthalmopathy (dated by TCRdb to between 2018 and 2021). At the level of the whole study: Peripheral blood was sampled at the time of initial diagnosis, prior to any treatment. To identify distinguishing TCR V-J signatures, a discovery cohort of around 100 patients was used, comprising some 43 with Graves' ophthalmopathy and approximately 58 with stable Graves' hyperthyroidism. An independent validation cohort of under 20 hyperthyroidism patients and 17 patients who later progressed to ophthalmopathy tested prospective prediction of ophthalmopathy. The 85 to 100 discovery patients were randomly split 7:3 into training and test sets. Thyroid tissue and blood T-cell repertoires from about six Graves' hyperthyroidism patients were also compared in the study. Once sampling was done, hyperthyroidism patients were given methimazole at a starting dose of 30 mg daily, whereas ophthalmopathy patients were given high-dose intravenous methylprednisolone. According to the paper, TCR Vbeta CDR3 sequencing was carried out on around 140 peripheral blood samples, which came from 40 to 45 ophthalmopathy, under 85 hyperthyroidism and about 17 progressor patients. Study-wide conclusions, independent of this receptor: Most expanded thyroid clonotypes (frequency above 0.001) were also found in blood, which suggests that blood repertoires may mirror thyroid immune responses. Ophthalmopathy was separated from stable hyperthyroidism by a 13 V-J signature model, with over 85% sensitivity and about 81% specificity obtained in cross-validation and 80%/75% obtained in testing. No statistical method was used to fix the sample size in advance, and group allocation was not hidden from the investigators. In validation, the model predicted progression to ophthalmopathy a median of 6.5 months before onset, with over 55% sensitivity and roughly 79% specificity.

In this sample, this clonotype turned up many times. What this receptor recognizes is not known. Per-nucleotide qualities are absent, and no much larger clonotype sits a single base away. Stable Graves' hyperthyroidism was defined as the absence of progression to ophthalmopathy over 18 months of follow-up. Hyperthyroidism patients were newly diagnosed, had a disease duration of under 2 months, and were aged 18 to 65 years. Any patient with an uncontrolled infection, another autoimmune disease, pregnancy or lactation was excluded. Clinical symptoms, serum thyroxine and TRAb, thyroid ultrasound, and orbital computed tomography formed the basis for the diagnoses. Ficoll-Paque density gradient centrifugation was used to isolate PBMCs from about 10 ml of fresh peripheral blood. Total RNA was extracted using Trizol reagent, and RNA quality was assessed on an Agilent 2100 Bioanalyzer. The TCR beta CDR3 regions were amplified from RNA transcripts. The TCR CDR3 was subjected to a first round of RT-PCR using the HTBI primer set and the Qiagen OneStep RT-PCR kit. A second multiplex PCR round built the libraries, followed by size selection and purification. Paired-end sequencing of the libraries was performed with 100 bp reads on an Illumina HiSeq2000. As for how the authors treated the data: Raw data were processed with SOAPnuke, discarding reads with adapters, uncalled bases, mean Phred below 15, or no exact constant-primer or identifier match. High-quality paired reads were merged with COPE v1.2.5, and unique nucleotide sequences were defined as clonotypes. MiTCR v1.1 was used to align clonotypes to the IMGT TRBV, TRBD and TRBJ reference segments. Only V-J combinations with frequency above 0.0001, covering 99.2% of repertoires, were analysed. The TCS score was defined as F50 (clonal expansion) divided by E x V (chaos), with BLOSUM62-based TCRdist calculated between CDR3 peptides within each V-J. Welch's t-statistics and random forest reduced 514 V-J features to 10 to 15, which were used in a naive Bayes classifier (R e1071). TCRdb's own reprocessing of the public reads used fastp at Q25 and MiXCR and kept productive beta chains. Every CDR3 protein is listed once, alongside the most common genes and DNA of its rows. The V and J calls shown here were made by TCRdb, not taken from the authors' results. Present in this sample are some 720,000 distinct CDR3 sequences, 16% of which were seen just once. Under 10% of the sample belongs to the ten largest clones.

The sample consisted of blood. This TCR derives from a man younger than 30 with Graves' hyperthyroidism.

The CDR3 is CSASSRDTYEQYF. DNA sequence: TGCAGTGCCTCCTCCAGGGATACCTACGAGCAGTACTTC. This receptor chain uses TRBV20-1 and TRBJ2-7; the D gene is possibly TRBD1, with 5 bases matching. V loses 6 bases, J loses 2 bases, and the germline ends lie 14 bases apart. The CDR3 numbers 13 residues from cysteine through phenylalanine. Of the read, only the CDR3 DNA is kept; its 39 bases are in frame from base 1. From the germline V gene (reference sequence), CDR1 is DFQATT and CDR2 is SNEGSKA.